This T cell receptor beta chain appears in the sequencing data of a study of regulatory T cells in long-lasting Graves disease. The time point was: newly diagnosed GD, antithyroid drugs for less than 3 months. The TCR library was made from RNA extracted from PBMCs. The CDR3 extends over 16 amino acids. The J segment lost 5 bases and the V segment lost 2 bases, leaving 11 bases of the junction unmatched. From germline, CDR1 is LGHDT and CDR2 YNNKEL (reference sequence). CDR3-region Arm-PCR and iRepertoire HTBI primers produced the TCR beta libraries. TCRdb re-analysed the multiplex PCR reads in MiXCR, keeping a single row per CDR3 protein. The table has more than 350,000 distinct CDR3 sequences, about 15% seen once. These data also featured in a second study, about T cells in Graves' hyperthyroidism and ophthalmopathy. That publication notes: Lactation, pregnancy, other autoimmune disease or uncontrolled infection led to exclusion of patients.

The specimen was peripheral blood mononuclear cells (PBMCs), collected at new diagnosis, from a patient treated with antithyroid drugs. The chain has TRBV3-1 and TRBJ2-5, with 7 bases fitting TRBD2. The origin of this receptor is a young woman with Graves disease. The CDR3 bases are TGTGCCAGCAGCCAAACTAGCGCGGGAGATAGGGAGACCCAGTACTTC. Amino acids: CASSQTSAGDRETQYF.